The source of this T cell receptor beta chain is a study of technical replicates of blood from a handful of donors. This clone was seen only once. This CDR3 has 14 amino acids. Germline CDR1 reads SGHNT; CDR2 reads YYREEE (reference sequence). Between the trimmed V and J ends, which lost 4 bases and 4 bases, there was a span of 14 bases. The assay was immunoSEQ multiplex PCR, and TCRdb's table has in-frame clones only and misses some. The table lists under 95,000 clones, approximately 95% of them singletons. The chain combines TRBV5-4 with TRBJ1-2; the D gene is possibly TRBD1 (6 bases). Sequencing was carried out using T cells isolated from PBMCs. This receptor was obtained from a human donor in good health. The CDR3 DNA is TGTGCCAGCAGCCCTTACAGGGATGGCTATGGCTACACCTTC. It codes for CASSPYRDGYGYTF.